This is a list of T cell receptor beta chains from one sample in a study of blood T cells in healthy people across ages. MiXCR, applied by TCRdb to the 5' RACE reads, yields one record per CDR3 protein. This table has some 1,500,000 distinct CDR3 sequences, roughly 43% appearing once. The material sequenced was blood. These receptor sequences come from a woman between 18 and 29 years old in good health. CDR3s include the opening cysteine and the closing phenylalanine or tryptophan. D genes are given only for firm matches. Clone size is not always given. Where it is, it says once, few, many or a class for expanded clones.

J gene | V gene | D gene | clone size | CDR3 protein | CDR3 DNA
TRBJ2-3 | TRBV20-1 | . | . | CSARPDYPDTQYF | TGCAGTGCTAGACCGGACTACCCGGATACGCAGTATTTT
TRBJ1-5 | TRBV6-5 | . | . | CASSYSGPLGGGDQPQHF | TGTGCCAGCAGTTACTCGGGGCCCCTCGGGGGCGGGGATCAGCCCCAGCATTTT
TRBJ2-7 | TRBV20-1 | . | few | CSARATASSYEQYF | TGCAGTGCTAGGGCCACAGCGAGCTCCTACGAGCAGTACTTC
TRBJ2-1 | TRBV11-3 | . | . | CASSLASDPYNEQFF | TGTGCCAGCAGCTTAGCGTCCGACCCATACAATGAGCAGTTCTTC
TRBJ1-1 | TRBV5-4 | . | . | CASSFPNSEGGAFF | TGTGCCAGCAGCTTCCCCAATTCCGAGGGGGGAGCTTTCTTT
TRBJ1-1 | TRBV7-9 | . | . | CASSPGWGLETEAFF | TGTGCCAGCAGCCCCGGATGGGGGCTCGAGACTGAAGCTTTCTTT
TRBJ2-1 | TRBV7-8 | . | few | CASSLGRDTWKGEQFF | TGTGCCAGCAGCTTAGGCCGGGACACTTGGAAGGGTGAGCAGTTCTTC
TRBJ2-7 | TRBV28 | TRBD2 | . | CASSLLLAHSYSEQYF | TGTGCCAGCAGTTTATTACTAGCGCACTCCTACAGTGAGCAGTACTTC
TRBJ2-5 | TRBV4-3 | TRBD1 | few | CASSQRTGRQETQYF | TGCGCCAGCAGCCAGCGGACAGGGCGACAAGAGACCCAGTACTTC
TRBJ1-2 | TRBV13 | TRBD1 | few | CASSRPGTGTGYTF | TGTGCCAGCAGTCGACCCGGGACAGGGACTGGCTACACCTTC
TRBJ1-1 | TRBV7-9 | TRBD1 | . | CASSLGGQGEAFF | TGTGCCAGCAGCTTAGGAGGACAGGGTGAAGCTTTCTTT
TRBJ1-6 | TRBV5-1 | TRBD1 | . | CASSFVPGQGNNSPLHF | TGCGCCAGCAGCTTCGTCCCGGGACAGGGCAATAATTCACCCCTCCACTTT
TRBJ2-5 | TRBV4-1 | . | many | CASSQVNLVSYDNEQYF | TGCGCCAGCAGCCAAGTTAATCTGGTTTCCTACGACAATGAGCAGTACTTC
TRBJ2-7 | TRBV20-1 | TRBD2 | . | CSAFPSGQYNEQYF | TGCAGTGCTTTCCCTAGCGGACAATACAATGAGCAGTACTTC
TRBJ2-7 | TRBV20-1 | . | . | CSARGLLGFRGYEQYF | TGCAGTGCTAGAGGCTTACTGGGGTTTAGGGGCTACGAGCAGTACTTC
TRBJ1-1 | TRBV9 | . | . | CASSFEGKGDTEAFF | TGTGCCAGCTCTTTCGAGGGGAAGGGGGACACTGAAGCTTTCTTT
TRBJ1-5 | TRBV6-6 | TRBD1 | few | CASLPGQGLNQPQHF | TGTGCCAGCCTTCCGGGACAGGGGTTAAATCAGCCCCAGCATTTT
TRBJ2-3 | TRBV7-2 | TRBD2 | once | CASSSVIAGPSTDTQYF | TGTGCCAGCAGCTCCGTCATAGCGGGGCCTAGCACAGATACGCAGTATTTT
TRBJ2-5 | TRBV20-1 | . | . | CSARDFRGTVYQEAQYF | TGCAGTGCTAGAGATTTCCGGGGGACAGTATACCAAGAGGCCCAGTACTTC
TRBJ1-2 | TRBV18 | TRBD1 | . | CAGSTQGVVGYGYTF | TGTGCCGGCTCTACCCAGGGGGTTGTCGGATATGGCTACACCTTC
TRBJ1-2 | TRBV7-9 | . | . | CASSLESGKSYGYTF | TGTGCCAGCAGCTTAGAATCAGGGAAAAGTTATGGCTACACCTTC
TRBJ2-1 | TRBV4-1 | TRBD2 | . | CASSPSWTSSSYNEQFF | TGCGCCAGCAGCCCCAGCTGGACTAGCAGCTCCTACAATGAGCAGTTCTTC
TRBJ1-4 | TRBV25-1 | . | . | CASSELGQTEKLFF | TGTGCCAGCAGTGAATTGGGGCAGACCGAAAAACTGTTTTTT
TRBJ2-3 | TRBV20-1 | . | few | CSANDQASTDTQYF | TGCAGTGCTAATGACCAAGCTAGCACAGATACGCAGTATTTT
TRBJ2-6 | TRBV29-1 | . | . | CSASLNRASGANVLTF | TGCAGTGCCTCCCTGAACAGGGCCTCTGGGGCCAACGTCCTGACTTTC
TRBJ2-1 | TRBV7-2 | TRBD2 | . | CASRIVTSGSYNEQFF | TGTGCCAGCAGAATCGTTACTAGCGGGAGCTACAATGAGCAGTTCTTC
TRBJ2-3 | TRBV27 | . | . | CASSRRVAWDTQYF | TGTGCCAGCAGCCGCCGGGTAGCATGGGATACGCAGTATTTT
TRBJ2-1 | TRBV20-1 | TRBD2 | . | CSARGTTSGAPFF | TGCAGTGCTAGAGGCACAACTAGCGGGGCTCCGTTCTTC
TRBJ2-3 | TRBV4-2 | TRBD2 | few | CASSRGLAGGGEADTQYF | TGTGCCAGCAGCCGGGGACTAGCGGGAGGAGGTGAAGCAGATACGCAGTATTTT
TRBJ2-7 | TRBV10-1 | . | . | CASSAGEPYEQYF | TGCGCCAGCAGTGCGGGAGAGCCCTACGAGCAGTACTTC